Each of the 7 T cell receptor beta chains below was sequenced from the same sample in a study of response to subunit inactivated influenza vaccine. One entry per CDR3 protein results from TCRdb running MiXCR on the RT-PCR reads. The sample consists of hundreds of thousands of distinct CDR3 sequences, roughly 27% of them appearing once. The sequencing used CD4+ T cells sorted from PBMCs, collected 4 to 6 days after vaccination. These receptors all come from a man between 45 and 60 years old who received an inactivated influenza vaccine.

CDR3 sequence reads: CSARSGLAGGSTDTQYF. The CDR3 region has the DNA TGCAGTGCTAGATCGGGACTAGCGGGGGGGAGCACAGATACGCAGTATTTT. The chain uses TRBV20-1 and TRBJ2-3, with TRBD2 matching over 16 bases. J was trimmed by 0 bases and V by 2 bases; bases with no gene match: 2. The germline CDR1 and CDR2 sequences are DFQATT and SNEGSKA (reference sequence). The CDR3 is 17 amino acids.

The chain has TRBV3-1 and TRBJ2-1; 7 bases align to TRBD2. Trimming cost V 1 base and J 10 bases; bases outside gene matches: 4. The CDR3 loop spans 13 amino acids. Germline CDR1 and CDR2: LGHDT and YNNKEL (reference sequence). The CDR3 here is CASSQGTRGEQFF. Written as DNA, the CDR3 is TGTGCCAGCAGCCAAGGGACTAGGGGAGAGCAGTTCTTC.

The CDR3 sequence: CASSSRGADPDTQYF. As DNA, the CDR3 is TGTGCCAGCAGCTCACGGGGGGCCGACCCAGATACGCAGTATTTT. The V call is TRBV12-3 or TRBV12-4, the J call TRBJ2-3, with D perhaps TRBD2 (7 bases). The CDR3 runs to 15 residues. Trimming took off 6 bases at V and 4 bases at J, with 17 bases between the two ends.

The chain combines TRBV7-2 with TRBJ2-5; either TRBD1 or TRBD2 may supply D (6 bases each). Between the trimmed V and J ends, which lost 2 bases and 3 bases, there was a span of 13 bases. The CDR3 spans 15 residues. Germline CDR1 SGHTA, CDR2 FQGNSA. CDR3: CASSLFGGAEETQYF. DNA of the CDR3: TGTGCCAGCAGCTTATTCGGGGGCGCAGAAGAGACCCAGTACTTC.

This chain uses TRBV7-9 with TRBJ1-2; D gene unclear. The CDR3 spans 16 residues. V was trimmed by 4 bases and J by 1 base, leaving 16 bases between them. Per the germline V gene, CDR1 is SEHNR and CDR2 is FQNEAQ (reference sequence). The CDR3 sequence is CASSSGNGDFNYGYTF. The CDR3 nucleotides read TGTGCCAGCAGCTCCGGGAACGGGGATTTTAACTATGGCTACACCTTC.

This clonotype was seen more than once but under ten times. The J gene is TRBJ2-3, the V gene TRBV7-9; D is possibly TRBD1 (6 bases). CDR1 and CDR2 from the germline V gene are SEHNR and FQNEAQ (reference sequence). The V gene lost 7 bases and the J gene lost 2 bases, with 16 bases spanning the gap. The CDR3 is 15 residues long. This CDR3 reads CASNPGADNTDTQYF. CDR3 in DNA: TGTGCCAGCAACCCAGGGGCAGATAACACAGATACGCAGTATTTT.

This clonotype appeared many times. The CDR3 nucleotides are TGTGCCAGCAGTTTTTCTGGGACTAGGGGGACCGGGGAGCTGTTTTTT. This sequence encodes CASSFSGTRGTGELFF. V is TRBV12-3 or TRBV12-4 and J is TRBJ2-2; 8 nucleotides align to TRBD2. J gave up 5 bases and V 3 bases, and 8 bases lay outside the gene matches. The length of the CDR3 is 16 residues.